This TCR beta chain was sequenced during a study of blood T cell repertoires in COVID-19 (dated by TCRdb to the early 2020s). About the full investigation: Samples from collaborators originated in the United States, Italy and Spain and spanned both the acute and convalescent phases of COVID-19. A freely available public database, intended as a resource for researchers studying the immune response to SARS-CoV-2, is where the repertoires were released. Where HLA class I and class II types were available, the types were taken from metadata supplied by the sample provider, not from assay-based typing. The prospective study material was composed of cDNA or gDNA derived from T cells, B-cell-depleted T cells, or PBMCs. The dataset comprised deeply sampled blood TCRbeta repertoires from subjects exposed to, actively infected with, or recovered from COVID-19. Nearly every sample came with metadata listing a de-identified subject ID, COVID-19 status, age in years and sex. The samples were drawn from the first 160 participants of the ongoing ImmuneRACE study and from 1,200 or so subjects provided by 6 global collaborators.

TCRbeta CDR3 regions were amplified from genomic DNA using the immunoSEQ Assay, a bias-controlled multiplex PCR. The paper's data handling went like this. The number of nucleated cells in each sample was estimated by amplification of reference gene primers within the assay. To quantify the absolute abundance of each unique TCRbeta CDR3 rearrangement, sequence reads were collapsed and filtered. For each sample, productive Simpson clonality was calculated as the square root of Simpson's diversity index across productive rearrangements. TCRdb provides this immuneACCESS table in a form limited to in-frame rearrangements. Some clones are lacking; in checked studies, under half of them reflect an unresolved V gene, and why the rest are absent is not known. V, J and clone size are taken as reported in that table, and D and trimming were inferred from the DNA itself. This sample lists over 300,000 clones; roughly 86% were detected once. Of the sample, 1.5% to 2% is held by the ten largest clones.

The full study reports these points: The amount of clinical and demographic metadata varied by source and participant and was provided uncurated.

The CDR3, cysteine through phenylalanine, is 16 amino acids long. Only CDR3 DNA remains: 48 bases, in frame from the first base. CDR1 and CDR2 (SGHTA, FQGTGA) derive from the germline V gene. Germline trimming: 4 bases from V, 4 bases from J; junction bases outside gene matches: 12. As to this clone: Its antigen is currently not known. It has no much larger one-base neighbor in the sample; base qualities were not kept.

The collaborating institutions used their own protocols to collect whole blood in K2EDTA tubes. For TCRbeta analysis, collaborators shipped samples in one of three forms: frozen whole blood, isolated PBMCs, or DNA extracted from either of those sample types. The TCR comes from a woman between 45 and 60 years old with acute or convalescent COVID-19. Material for sequencing was peripheral blood. Recombination connected TRBV7-3 to TRBJ1-1, with 7 bases aligning to TRBD1. CDR3 loop: CASSSADRGRPTEAFF. The nucleotide sequence reads TGTGCCAGCAGCTCTGCGGATAGGGGGCGACCCACTGAAGCTTTCTTT.